This TCR beta chain was identified during a study of CD8+CD57+ T cells in acquired aplastic anemia. This clonotype appeared a few times. For sequencing, patients were chosen who had shown expansion of CD8+CD57+ cells by flow cytometry. The template used for profiling TCR beta VDJ and CDR3 was genomic DNA. Using its own MiXCR run on the reads, TCRdb lists one record per CDR3 protein. Here the sample spans around 430,000 distinct CDR3 sequences, under 40% being singletons. The germline V and J ends were trimmed by 2 bases and 1 base, with 8 bases remaining between them. CDR1 SGHTA and CDR2 FQGNSA come from the germline V gene. The CDR3 consists of 14 residues.

The sequenced sample consisted of sorted CD4+, CD8+, or CD8+CD57+ T cells (not recorded which) from PBMCs. The sequence derives from a human donor with aplastic anemia. This chain connects TRBV7-2 to TRBJ1-1; D gene uncertain. Written as DNA, the CDR3 is TGTGCCAGCAGCTTAATGGTGGGGAACACTGAAGCTTTCTTT. Translated, it gives CASSLMVGNTEAFF.